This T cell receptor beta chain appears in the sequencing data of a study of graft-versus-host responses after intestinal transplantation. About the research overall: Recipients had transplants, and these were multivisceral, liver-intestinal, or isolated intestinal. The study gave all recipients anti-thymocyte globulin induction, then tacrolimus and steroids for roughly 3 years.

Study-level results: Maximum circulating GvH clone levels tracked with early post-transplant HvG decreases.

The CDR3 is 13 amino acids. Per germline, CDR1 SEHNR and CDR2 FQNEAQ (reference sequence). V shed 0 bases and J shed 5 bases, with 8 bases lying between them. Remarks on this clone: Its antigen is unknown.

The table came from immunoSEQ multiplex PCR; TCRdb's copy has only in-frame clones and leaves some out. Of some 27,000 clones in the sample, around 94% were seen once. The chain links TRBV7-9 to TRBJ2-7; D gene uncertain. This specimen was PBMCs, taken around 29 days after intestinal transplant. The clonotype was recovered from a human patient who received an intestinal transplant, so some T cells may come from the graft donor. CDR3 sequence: CASSLAGPHEQYF. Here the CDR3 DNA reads TGTGCCAGCAGCTTAGCTGGGCCCCACGAGCAGTACTTC. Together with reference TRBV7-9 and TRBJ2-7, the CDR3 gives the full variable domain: DTGVSQNPRHKITKRGQNVTFRCDPISEHNRLYWYRQTLGQGPEFLTYFQNEAQLEKSRLLSDRFSAERPKGSFSTLEIQRTEQGDSAMYLCASSLAGPHEQYFGPGTRLTVT.